What follows is one T cell receptor beta chain and its context. This sample is drawn from a study of blood T cell repertoires in COVID-19. In the study overall: Samples came from the United States, Italy and Spain, spanning acute and convalescent COVID-19.

Seattle-derived patients entered the study during active infection and were followed longitudinally. Repertoires were generated with immunoSEQ multiplex PCR, while TCRdb's copy carries only in-frame clones and drops some. The sample has 55,000 to 75,000 clones, 80% to 85% seen once. Sequencing was performed on peripheral blood. This receptor was obtained from an elderly man with COVID-19, enrolled during active disease.

CDR3 nucleotides: TGTGCCAGCAGTAGGACAGGGGGCTTTCTGGGCTACACCTTC. The encoded protein is CASSRTGGFLGYTF. The chain is built from TRBV6-6 and TRBJ1-2; 11 bases fit TRBD1. This CDR3 spans 14 amino acids. The trim removed 5 bases at V and 8 bases at J, leaving 7 bases unmatched. Germline CDR1 is MNHNY and CDR2 is SVGAGI (reference sequence).